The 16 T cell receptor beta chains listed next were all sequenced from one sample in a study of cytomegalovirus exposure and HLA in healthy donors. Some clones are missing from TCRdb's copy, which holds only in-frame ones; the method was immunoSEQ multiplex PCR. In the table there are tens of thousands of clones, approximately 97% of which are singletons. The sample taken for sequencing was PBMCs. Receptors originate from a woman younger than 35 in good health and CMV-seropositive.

The DNA for the CDR3 is TGTGCCAGCAGCGTCCGGGTCGGGGGGGCTGAGCAGTTCTTC. Translation: CASSVRVGGAEQFF. The gene calls are TRBV9 and TRBJ2-1; 8 bases line up with TRBD2. CDR3 size: 14 residues. The V segment lost 2 bases and the J segment 9 bases; nucleotides outside the gene matches: 7. Germline CDR1 and CDR2: SGDLS and YYNGEE.

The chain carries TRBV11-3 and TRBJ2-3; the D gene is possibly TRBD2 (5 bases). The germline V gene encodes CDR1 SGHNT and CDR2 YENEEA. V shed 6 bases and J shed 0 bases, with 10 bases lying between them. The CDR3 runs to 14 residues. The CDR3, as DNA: TGTGCCAGCAGTTCGGGGTCTAGCACAGATACGCAGTATTTT. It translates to CASSSGSSTDTQYF.

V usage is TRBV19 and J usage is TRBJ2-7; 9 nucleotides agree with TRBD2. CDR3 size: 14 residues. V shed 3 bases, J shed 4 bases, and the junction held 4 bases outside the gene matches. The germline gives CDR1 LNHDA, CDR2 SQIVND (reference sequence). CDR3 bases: TGTGCCAGTAGTATTATAGCGGGAGCGTACGAGCAGTACTTC. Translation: CASSIIAGAYEQYF.

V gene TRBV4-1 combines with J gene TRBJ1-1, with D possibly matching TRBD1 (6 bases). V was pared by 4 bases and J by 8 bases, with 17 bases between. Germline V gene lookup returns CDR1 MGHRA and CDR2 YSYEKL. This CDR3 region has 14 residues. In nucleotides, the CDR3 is TGCGCCAGCAGCCTATGGACAGAGTTCGGGGAAGCTTTCTTT. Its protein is CASSLWTEFGEAFF.

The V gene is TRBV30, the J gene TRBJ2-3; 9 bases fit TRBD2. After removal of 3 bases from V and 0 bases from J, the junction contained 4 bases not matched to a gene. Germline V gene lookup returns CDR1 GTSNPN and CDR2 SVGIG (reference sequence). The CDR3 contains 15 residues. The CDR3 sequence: CAWSATSGSTDTQYF. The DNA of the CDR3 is TGTGCCTGGAGCGCCACTAGCGGGAGCACAGATACGCAGTATTTT.

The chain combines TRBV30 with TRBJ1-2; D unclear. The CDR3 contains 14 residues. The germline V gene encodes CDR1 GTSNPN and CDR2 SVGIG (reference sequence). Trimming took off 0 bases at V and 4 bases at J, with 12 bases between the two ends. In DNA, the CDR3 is TGTGCCTGGAGTGTACTAGGTCTCGGCTATGGCTACACCTTC. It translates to CAWSVLGLGYGYTF.

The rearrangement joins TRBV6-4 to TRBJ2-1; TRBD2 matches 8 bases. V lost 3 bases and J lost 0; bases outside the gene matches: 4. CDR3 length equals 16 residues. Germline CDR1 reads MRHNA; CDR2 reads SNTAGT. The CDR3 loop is CASSDSTSGSYNEQFF. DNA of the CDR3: TGTGCCAGCAGTGATTCCACTAGCGGCTCCTACAATGAGCAGTTCTTC.

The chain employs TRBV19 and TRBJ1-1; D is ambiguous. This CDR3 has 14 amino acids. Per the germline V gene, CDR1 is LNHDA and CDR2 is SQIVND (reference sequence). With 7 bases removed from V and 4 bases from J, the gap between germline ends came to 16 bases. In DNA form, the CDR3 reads TGTGCCAGTACCCCAGGTCACCGCCGCACTGAAGCTTTCTTT. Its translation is CASTPGHRRTEAFF.

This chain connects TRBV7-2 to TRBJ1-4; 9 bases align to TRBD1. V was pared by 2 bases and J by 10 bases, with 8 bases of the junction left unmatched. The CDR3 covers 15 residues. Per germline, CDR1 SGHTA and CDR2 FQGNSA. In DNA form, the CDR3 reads TGTGCCAGCAGCTTAACGGGACAGGGCGGGAGAAAACTGTTTTTT. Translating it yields CASSLTGQGGRKLFF.

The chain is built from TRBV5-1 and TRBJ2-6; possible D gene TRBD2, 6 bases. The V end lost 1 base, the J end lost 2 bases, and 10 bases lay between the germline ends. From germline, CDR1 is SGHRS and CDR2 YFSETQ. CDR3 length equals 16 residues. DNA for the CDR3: TGCGCCAGCAGCTTGTCCTTAGCGGCTGGGGCCAACGTCCTGACTTTC. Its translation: CASSLSLAAGANVLTF. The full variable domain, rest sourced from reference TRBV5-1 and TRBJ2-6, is KAGVTQTPRYLIKTRGQQVTLSCSPISGHRSVSWYQQTPGQGLQFLFEYFSETQRNKGNFPGRFSGRQFSNSRSEMNVSTLELGDSALYLCASSLSLAAGANVLTFGAGSRLTVL.

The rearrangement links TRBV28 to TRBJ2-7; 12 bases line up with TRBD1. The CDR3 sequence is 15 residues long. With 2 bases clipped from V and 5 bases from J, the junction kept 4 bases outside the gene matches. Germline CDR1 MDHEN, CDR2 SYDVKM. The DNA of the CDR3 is TGTGCCAGCAGTTTAGGGACAGGGGGCTTTGACGAGCAGTACTTC. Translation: CASSLGTGGFDEQYF.

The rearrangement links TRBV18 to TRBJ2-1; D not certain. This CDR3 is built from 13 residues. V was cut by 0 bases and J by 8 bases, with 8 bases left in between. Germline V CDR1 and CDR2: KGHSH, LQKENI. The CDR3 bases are TGTGCCAGCTCACCACCTTCGAGGTATGAGCAGTTCTTC. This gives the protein CASSPPSRYEQFF.

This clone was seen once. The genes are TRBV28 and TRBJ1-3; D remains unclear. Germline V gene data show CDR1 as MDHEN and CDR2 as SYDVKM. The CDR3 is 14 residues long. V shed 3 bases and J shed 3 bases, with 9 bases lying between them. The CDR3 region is CASSFDINGNTIYF. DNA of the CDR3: TGTGCCAGCAGTTTCGACATTAATGGAAACACCATATATTTT.

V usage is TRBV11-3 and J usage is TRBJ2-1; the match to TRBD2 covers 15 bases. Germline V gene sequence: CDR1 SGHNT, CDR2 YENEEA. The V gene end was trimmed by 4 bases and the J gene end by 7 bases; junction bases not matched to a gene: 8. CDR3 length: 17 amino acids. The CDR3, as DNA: TGTGCCAGCAGCTCTGGACTAGCGGGAGGGCTGGGGAATGAGCAGTTCTTC. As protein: CASSSGLAGGLGNEQFF.

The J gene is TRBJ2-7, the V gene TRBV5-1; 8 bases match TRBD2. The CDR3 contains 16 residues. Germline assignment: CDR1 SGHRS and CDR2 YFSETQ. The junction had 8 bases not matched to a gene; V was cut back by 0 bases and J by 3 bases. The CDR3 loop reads CASSLEIGGGSYEQYF. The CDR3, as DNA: TGCGCCAGCAGCTTGGAGATCGGGGGGGGAAGCTACGAGCAGTACTTC.

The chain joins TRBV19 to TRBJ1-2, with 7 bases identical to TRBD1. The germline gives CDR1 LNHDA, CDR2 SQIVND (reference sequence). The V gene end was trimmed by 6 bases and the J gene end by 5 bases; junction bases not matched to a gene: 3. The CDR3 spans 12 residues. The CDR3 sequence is CASSKTGYGYTF. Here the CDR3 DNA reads TGTGCCAGTAGCAAGACAGGGTATGGCTACACCTTC.